This record concerns one T cell receptor beta chain sequence. Its specificity is not known. This CDR3 contains 18 residues. Trimming removed 3 bases from V and 3 bases from J, with 23 bases in between. CDR1 and CDR2 from the germline V gene are KGHSH and LQKENI. Method: immunoSEQ multiplex PCR; TCRdb's copy keeps in-frame clones and lacks some. The sample yields roughly 50,000 clones, approximately 79% seen once. This record comes from a study of vaccination effects on CD4 cells after COVID-19. Study-wide results and caveats: The authors studied few convalescent patients and collected no early post-infection timepoints. There was only 1 of 255 vaccine-induced clones in healthy vaccinees that cross-reacted with common cold coronaviruses.

ViraFEST assay sequencing came after antigen-specific CD4+ T cells were expanded with viral peptide pools. Upon completion of around 9 days in culture, CD4+ T cells were isolated. Nucleocapsid antibodies stayed negative before and after vaccination, showing no earlier SARS-CoV-2 infection. Half the medium was replaced with IL-2 medium on days 3 and 7. This chain connects TRBV18 to TRBJ2-5, with D possibly matching TRBD2 (5 bases). The sequencing here drew on CD4+ T cells from PBMCs cultured with HCoV-OC43 spike peptides, taken before COVID-19 vaccination. Subset reported: HCoV-OC43 spike overlapping peptide pool stimulation. The receptor was derived from a human donor who received a COVID-19 vaccine. The CDR3: CASSPYVPIASGKETQYF. The CDR3 DNA reads TGTGCCAGCTCACCTTACGTCCCGATAGCGTCTGGGAAAGAGACCCAGTACTTC.